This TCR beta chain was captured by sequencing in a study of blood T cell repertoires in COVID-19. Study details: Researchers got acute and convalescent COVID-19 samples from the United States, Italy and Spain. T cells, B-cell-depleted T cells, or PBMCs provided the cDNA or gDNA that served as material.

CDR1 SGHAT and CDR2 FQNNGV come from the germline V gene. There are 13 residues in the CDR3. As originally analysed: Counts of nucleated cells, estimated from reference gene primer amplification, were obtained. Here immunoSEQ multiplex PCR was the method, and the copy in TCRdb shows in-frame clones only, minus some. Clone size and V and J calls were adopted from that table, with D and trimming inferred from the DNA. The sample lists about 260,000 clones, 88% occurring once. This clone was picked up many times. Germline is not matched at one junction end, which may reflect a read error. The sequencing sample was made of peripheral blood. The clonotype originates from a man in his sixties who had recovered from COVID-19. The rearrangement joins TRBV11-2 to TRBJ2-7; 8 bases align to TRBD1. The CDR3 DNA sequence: TGTGCCAGCAGCTTAGAGTCCCGGACAGGGTTTTATTTC. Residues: CASSLESRTGFYF.